A single T cell receptor (beta chain) is shown here with its context. No antigen is known for it. Base-call qualities are not available, and no considerably larger clone is one nucleotide away. This specimen comes from a study of blood T cell repertoires in COVID-19 (dated by TCRdb to the early 2020s). With respect to the entire study: The collaborator samples originated in the United States, Italy and Spain and spanned the acute and convalescent phases of COVID-19. The samples were drawn from two sources: the first 160 participants of the ongoing ImmuneRACE study, and 1,254 subjects contributed by 6 global collaborators. HLA class I and class II types, where available, came from metadata supplied by the sample provider rather than from assay-based typing. The dataset comprised deeply sampled blood TCRbeta repertoires from subjects exposed to, actively infected with, or recovered from COVID-19. Sample metadata almost always included a de-identified subject ID, COVID-19 status, age in years and sex. The prospective study material was composed of cDNA or gDNA derived from T cells, B-cell-depleted T cells, or PBMCs. The repertoires were made available in a free public database intended to serve as a resource for research on the immune response to SARS-CoV-2.

The CDR3 starts with the cysteine, ends with the phenylalanine, and has 15 residues. This entry keeps only the CDR3 DNA: 45 bases, framed from base 1. CDR1 and CDR2 were assigned from the germline V gene (reference sequence) as LGHDT and YNNKEL. The germline ends are 15 bases apart after V is trimmed by 1 base and J by 6 bases. The immunoSEQ Assay, a bias-controlled multiplex PCR, was used to amplify TCRbeta CDR3 regions from genomic DNA. As for the authors' bioinformatics: The number of nucleated cells in each sample was estimated from the amplification of reference gene primers within the assay. Sequence reads were collapsed and filtered to measure the absolute abundance of every unique TCRbeta CDR3 rearrangement. Productive Simpson clonality was computed per sample as the square root of Simpson's diversity index over productive rearrangements. Drawn from immuneACCESS, this table holds only the in-frame rearrangements with V and J called that TCRdb kept. Clones are partly lost; checked studies trace under half to an unresolved V gene and leave the rest unexplained. That table is the source of V, J and clone size, and D and trimming were worked out from the DNA. In this sample the table shows 150,000 to 200,000 clones, about 85% of which occur a single time. Of the sample, roughly 7.7% is held by the ten largest clones.

Study-wide findings and limitations: The quantity of clinical and demographic metadata differed by source and by participant and was supplied without curation.

Whole blood was collected in K2EDTA tubes by collaborating institutions according to the institutions' own protocols. For TCRbeta analysis, collaborators shipped samples in one of three forms: frozen whole blood, isolated PBMCs, or DNA extracted from either of those sample types. The sequence links TRBV3-1 (or the pseudogene TRBV3-2) to TRBJ1-2; TRBD1 is possibly the D segment (5 matching bases). Sequences were obtained from peripheral blood. The TCR sequence derives from a woman in her fifties or sixties with acute or convalescent COVID-19. The DNA reads as follows: TGTGCCAGCAGCCAAGGGGGGGGAAAGGGTGATGGCTACACCTTC. It specifies CASSQGGGKGDGYTF.